This T cell receptor (beta chain) was captured in a study of response to subunit inactivated influenza vaccine. TCRdb re-called the RT-PCR reads through MiXCR, storing one row per CDR3 protein. The sample shows 500,000 to 600,000 distinct CDR3 sequences, 14% of them seen only once. This TCR came from a man in his fifties who received an inactivated influenza vaccine. The material sequenced was PBMCs from blood, taken 12 days after vaccination.

CDR3 in amino acids: CSAQPVSSYNEQFF. The CDR3 region has the DNA TGCAGTGCTCAACCGGTGAGCTCCTACAATGAGCAGTTCTTC. The chain carries TRBV20-1 and TRBJ2-1; no firm D call. The CDR3 consists of 14 residues. Germline values: CDR1 DFQATT, CDR2 SNEGSKA (reference sequence). The germline V and J ends were trimmed by 5 bases and 0 bases, with 11 bases remaining between them.